This T cell receptor beta chain was retrieved from a study of blood T cell repertoires in COVID-19. Study summary: The United States, Italy and Spain were the sources of the acute and convalescent COVID-19 samples.

The sample holds a few counts of this clone. Germline CDR1 MNHEY, CDR2 SVGAGI. The CDR3 runs to 15 residues. Trimming removed 10 bases from V and 5 bases from J; junction bases left unmatched: 11. Method: immunoSEQ multiplex PCR; TCRdb's copy keeps in-frame clones and lacks some. This repertoire shows roughly 150,000 clones, 60% to 80% found once; its top ten account for 11%. The sample was peripheral blood. The V and J genes are TRBV6-5 and TRBJ2-2, with TRBD1 matching over 9 bases. The receptor comes from a man in his fifties or sixties who had recovered from COVID-19. CDR3 sequence: CATTLQGAVTGELFF. The CDR3 nucleotides read TGTGCCACTACGCTACAGGGGGCAGTGACCGGGGAGCTGTTTTTT.